A selection of T cell receptor beta chains follows, all from one sample in a study of OX40 agonist ivuxolimab in advanced cancers. Using immunoSEQ multiplex PCR, the repertoire was profiled, and TCRdb retains in-frame clones only, with some absent. The table shows around 7,800 clones, with 80% to 90% occurring only once. The sequencing here drew on CD4+ or CD8+ T cells sorted from blood, taken in a trial of the OX40 agonist ivuxolimab. These TCRs come from an adult with an advanced solid tumor such as melanoma, head and neck, liver or kidney cancer. Both conserved end residues are part of each CDR3. The order of the fields is J gene, D gene, V gene, clone size, CDR3 DNA, CDR3 protein. A D gene is named only where the DNA matches it firmly. Not every row has a clone size; where given, it reads once, few, many or a size class.

TRBJ1-2 NA TRBV7-2 NA TGTGCCAGCAGCCCGGACGTGGACTATGGCTACACCTTC CASSPDVDYGYTF
TRBJ2-7 NA TRBV6-5 NA TGTGCCAGCAGTTACTCGAGGCGGGGTAGCTCCTACGAGCAGTACTTC CASSYSRRGSSYEQYF
TRBJ1-5 TRBD1 TRBV19 NA TGTGCCACCTCTGGACAGGTCAGCAATCAGCCCCAGCATTTT CATSGQVSNQPQHF
TRBJ2-7 NA TRBV7-2 NA TGTGCCAGCAGCTTCCCTATCGGCTACGAGCAGTACTTC CASSFPIGYEQYF
TRBJ1-5 TRBD1 TRBV18 NA TGTGCCAGCTCACCACCGGGACAGGGTGGGTATCAGCCCCAGCATTTT CASSPPGQGGYQPQHF
TRBJ2-7 NA TRBV2 NA TGTGCCGCCCGGGGCTCCCTTCCGGGCGAGCAGTACTTC CAARGSLPGEQYF
TRBJ2-1 NA TRBV5-5 NA TGTGCCAGCAGCGCCCCCTTGAGCAATGAGCAGTTCTTC CASSAPLSNEQFF
TRBJ1-5 NA TRBV28 NA TGTGCCAGCAGTTTATATTTCGGGGGCGAGGGCAATCAGCCCCAGCATTTT CASSLYFGGEGNQPQHF
TRBJ1-1 NA TRBV18 NA TGTGCCAGCTCACCACCGTGGTCCGAAGCTGAAGCTTTCTTT CASSPPWSEAEAFF
TRBJ2-5 TRBD1 TRBV5-5 NA TGTGCCAGCAGCTTTATAAGGGGGCGCCAAGAGACCCAGTACTTC CASSFIRGRQETQYF
TRBJ1-6 TRBD1 TRBV6-1 few TGTGCCAGCAGTGTGCGACAGGGGGTCAATAATTCACCCCTCCACTTT CASSVRQGVNNSPLHF
TRBJ2-5 TRBD1 TRBV2 few TGTGCCAGCACCCAAGGGGGCGGCCAAGAGACCCAGTACTTC CASTQGGGQETQYF
TRBJ2-1 TRBD2 TRBV11-3 NA TGTGCCAGCAGCTTCGGACTAGCGGGAGCTGAGCAGTTCTTC CASSFGLAGAEQFF
TRBJ1-6 NA TRBV27 NA TGTGCCGCCAGGACCGACTATAATTCACCCCTCCACTTT CAARTDYNSPLHF
TRBJ2-1 TRBD2 TRBV19 NA TGTGCCAGTAGGCCCAGGGCTAGCGGGTGGCCCTACAATGAGCAGTTCTTC CASRPRASGWPYNEQFF
TRBJ1-4 NA TRBV4-2 NA TGTGCCAGCAGCCAAGAAGGTGGGGAGGGGAATGAAAAACTGTTTTTT CASSQEGGEGNEKLFF
TRBJ1-5 NA TRBV28 NA TGTGCCAGCACCCCGGCGGGCGGAAGCAATCAGCCCCAGCATTTT CASTPAGGSNQPQHF
TRBJ1-4 TRBD1 TRBV2 NA TGTGCCAGCAGCGGAATTGACAGGGGAGGCGAAAAACTGTTTTTT CASSGIDRGGEKLFF
TRBJ1-5 NA TRBV6-6 NA TGTGCCAGCAGTTATGGGGGGGGACAGCCCCAGCATTTT CASSYGGGQPQHF
TRBJ2-5 NA TRBV29-1 few TGCAGCGTTGCCGGCTCGGGGAGGGAGACCCAGTACTTC CSVAGSGRETQYF
TRBJ1-2 NA TRBV29-1 once TGCAGCGTTGGGATAGGGGGGGACTATGGCTACACCTTC CSVGIGGDYGYTF
TRBJ2-2 NA TRBV27 NA TGTGCCAGCAGTTTTTACGGGCCTACTACCGGGGAGCTGTTTTTT CASSFYGPTTGELFF
TRBJ2-3 NA TRBV7-7 once TGTGCTAGCAGCGTGGGCTCCTCAGGGAGCACAGATACGCAGTATTTT CASSVGSSGSTDTQYF
TRBJ1-6 NA TRBV4-1 NA TGCGCCAGCAGCCAAGCCCAGGGAGGATCACCCCTCCACTTT CASSQAQGGSPLHF
TRBJ1-5 TRBD1 TRBV6-6 NA TGTGCCAGCAGCCCTCCTGGGGCAGGGGGTCAGCCCCAGCATTTT CASSPPGAGGQPQHF
TRBJ1-2 TRBD1 TRBV27 NA TGTGCCAGCAGGGGACCGGGACAGGGTAACTATGGCTACACCTTC CASRGPGQGNYGYTF
TRBJ1-5 NA TRBV6-6 NA TGTGCCAGCAGTTACGGCAGGGACCAGCCCCAGCATTTT CASSYGRDQPQHF
TRBJ1-5 NA TRBV6-1 NA TGTGCCAGCAGTACAGGACCGGATCAGCCCCAGCATTTT CASSTGPDQPQHF
TRBJ2-3 TRBD2 TRBV29-1 NA TGCAGCGTGGGGACTAGCGTTAACACAGATACGCAGTATTTT CSVGTSVNTDTQYF
TRBJ1-2 NA TRBV7-2 NA TGTGCCAGCAGCTTAATAAACCGCTACACCTTC CASSLINRYTF
TRBJ2-3 TRBD2 TRBV27 NA TGTGCCAGCACCCGGACTAGCGGGGTGCGGGATACGCAGTATTTT CASTRTSGVRDTQYF
TRBJ2-3 NA TRBV5-5 NA TGTGCCAGCAGCTCGGGACCGGGCCGCACAGATACGCAGTATTTT CASSSGPGRTDTQYF
TRBJ2-7 NA TRBV5-1 NA TGCGCCAGCAGCTTGGGTCTGGGGGCGAACTACGAGCAGTACTTC CASSLGLGANYEQYF
TRBJ1-3 NA TRBV19 NA TGTGCCAGTATCCCTCGTGGGCGGATAAACACCATATATTTT CASIPRGRINTIYF
TRBJ2-7 NA TRBV6-6 NA TGTGCCAGCAGTAGCGGACATTCCTACGAGCAGTACTTC CASSSGHSYEQYF
TRBJ2-5 TRBD1 TRBV5-1 NA TGCGCCAGCAGCCCGGGGACAGGGTTAGGGGAGACCCAGTACTTC CASSPGTGLGETQYF
TRBJ1-1 NA TRBV7-6 NA TGTGCCAGCAGCTTCGGGGGCGTGACTGAAGCTTTCTTT CASSFGGVTEAFF
TRBJ1-1 TRBD1 TRBV6-5 NA TGTGCCAGCAGTTATGGGACAGGGGCCTACACTGAAGCTTTCTTT CASSYGTGAYTEAFF
TRBJ2-7 NA TRBV18 NA TGTGCCAGCTCACCAGGGGGGGCTCTGAACGAGCAGTACTTC CASSPGGALNEQYF
TRBJ2-3 NA TRBV11-1 NA TGTGCCAGCAGCTTAAGACAGAATACGCAGTATTTT CASSLRQNTQYF
TRBJ1-4 TRBD1 TRBV7-2 NA TGTGCCAGCAGCGCCACAGGGGGGGCGAATGAAAAACTGTTTTTT CASSATGGANEKLFF
TRBJ1-1 NA TRBV4-3 NA TGCGCCAGCAGCCAAGAGCCCGGACAGCTGAACACTGAAGCTTTCTTT CASSQEPGQLNTEAFF
TRBJ1-2 NA TRBV19 NA TGTGCCAGTAGTGGGTGGACAGCTAACTATGGCTACACCTTC CASSGWTANYGYTF
TRBJ1-2 NA TRBV30 once TGTGCCTGGACTCCCGGGGGCGGAAGAAACTATGGCTACACCTTC CAWTPGGGRNYGYTF
TRBJ2-3 NA TRBV18 NA TGTGCCAGCTCACCGGGAGATACGCAGTATTTT CASSPGDTQYF
TRBJ2-7 NA TRBV7-2 once TGTGCCAGCAGCATCACAAGCGGTAGCTACGAGCAGTACTTC CASSITSGSYEQYF
TRBJ2-1 TRBD1 TRBV7-2 NA TGTGCCAGCAGCTTCTCAGGGGGTAGCTCCTACAATGAGCAGTTCTTC CASSFSGGSSYNEQFF
TRBJ2-5 NA TRBV18 NA TGTGCCAGCTCCCCCACCGCCACAGAGACCCAGTACTTC CASSPTATETQYF